This T cell receptor beta chain came from a study of CD8+CD57+ T cells in acquired aplastic anemia. Comments on this clonotype: Its target is unknown.

V lost 0 bases, J lost 7 bases, and 14 bases lay in between. This CDR3 contains 15 residues. Germline values: CDR1 SGHDT, CDR2 YYEEEE. Study results and limitations: Shared by patients and controls, 25 to 35 CD8+ CDR3s were abundant in patients. CD8+ Simpson's diversity in patients was not significantly different from that in controls.

Using genomic DNA as the template, TCR beta VDJ and CDR3 profiling was carried out. TCRdb analysed the reads with MiXCR anew, one entry per CDR3 protein. This sample has approximately 250,000 distinct CDR3 sequences, with approximately 86% found just once. CD8+CD57+ cell expansion had been shown by flow cytometry in patients chosen for sequencing. This chain uses TRBV5-6 with TRBJ2-1, with D perhaps TRBD1 or TRBD2 (5 bases each). This receptor was identified in a human donor with aplastic anemia. Sample: sorted CD4+, CD8+, or CD8+CD57+ T cells (not recorded which) from PBMCs. The chain's CDR3 is CASSLDRDGLNEQFF. The CDR3 nucleotides read TGTGCCAGCAGCTTGGATAGGGACGGGCTGAATGAGCAGTTCTTC.